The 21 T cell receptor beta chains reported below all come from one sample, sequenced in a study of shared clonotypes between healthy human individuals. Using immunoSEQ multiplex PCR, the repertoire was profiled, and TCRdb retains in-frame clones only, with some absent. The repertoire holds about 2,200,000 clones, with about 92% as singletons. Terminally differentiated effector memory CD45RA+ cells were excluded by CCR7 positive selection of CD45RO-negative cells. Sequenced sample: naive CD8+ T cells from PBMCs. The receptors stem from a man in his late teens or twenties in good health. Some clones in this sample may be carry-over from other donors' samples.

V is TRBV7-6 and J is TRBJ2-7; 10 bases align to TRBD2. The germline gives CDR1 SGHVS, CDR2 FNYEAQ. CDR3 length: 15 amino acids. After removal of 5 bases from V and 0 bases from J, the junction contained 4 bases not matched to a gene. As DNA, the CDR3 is TGTGCCAGCAGCGCGAGCGGGAGGGTCTCCTACGAGCAGTACTTC. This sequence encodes CASSASGRVSYEQYF.

DNA for the CDR3: TGTGCCAGCAGTTTAGACAGGTTTGAGCCCCAGCATTTT. Its translation: CASSLDRFEPQHF. The J gene is TRBJ1-5, the V gene TRBV27, with a tentative D call TRBD1 (6 bases). Trimming removed 2 bases at V and 8 bases at J, with 10 bases between. Germline loops: CDR1 MNHEY, CDR2 SMNVEV (reference sequence). The CDR3 sequence is 13 residues long.

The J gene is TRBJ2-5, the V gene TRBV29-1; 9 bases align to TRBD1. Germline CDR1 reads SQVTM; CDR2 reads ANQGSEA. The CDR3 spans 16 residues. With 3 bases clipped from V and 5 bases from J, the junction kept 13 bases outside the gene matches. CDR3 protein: CSVDGTGTPRWETQYF. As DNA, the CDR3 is TGCAGCGTTGACGGGACAGGGACCCCTCGGTGGGAGACCCAGTACTTC.

CDR3 protein: CASSLVVTQYNEQFF. The CDR3 DNA reads TGTGCCAGCAGCTTAGTTGTGACACAGTACAATGAGCAGTTCTTC. The chain carries TRBV7-9 and TRBJ2-1, with no clear D. This CDR3 has 15 amino acids. V was pared by 1 base and J by 4 bases, with 11 bases between. Germline-derived CDR1 and CDR2 are SEHNR and FQNEAQ (reference sequence).

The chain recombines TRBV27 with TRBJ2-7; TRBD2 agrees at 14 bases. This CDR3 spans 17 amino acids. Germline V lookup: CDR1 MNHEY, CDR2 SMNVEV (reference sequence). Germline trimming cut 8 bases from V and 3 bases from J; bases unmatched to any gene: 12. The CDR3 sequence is CASGRGLAGGDLYEQYF. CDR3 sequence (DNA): TGTGCCAGCGGAAGAGGACTAGCGGGAGGTGACCTCTACGAGCAGTACTTC.

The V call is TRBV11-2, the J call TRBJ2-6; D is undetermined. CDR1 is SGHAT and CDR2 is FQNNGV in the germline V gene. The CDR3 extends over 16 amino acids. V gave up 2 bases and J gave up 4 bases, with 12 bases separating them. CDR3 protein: CASSLYGPPGANVLTF. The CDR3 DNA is TGTGCCAGCAGCTTATACGGCCCTCCAGGGGCCAACGTCCTGACTTTC.

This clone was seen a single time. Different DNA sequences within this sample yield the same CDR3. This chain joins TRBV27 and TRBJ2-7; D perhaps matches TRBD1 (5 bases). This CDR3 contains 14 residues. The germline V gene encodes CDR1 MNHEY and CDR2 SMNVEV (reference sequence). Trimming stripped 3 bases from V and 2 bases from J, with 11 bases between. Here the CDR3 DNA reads TGTGCCAGCAGTTTTGGGGCGTCTACCTACGAGCAGTACTTC. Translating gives CASSFGASTYEQYF.

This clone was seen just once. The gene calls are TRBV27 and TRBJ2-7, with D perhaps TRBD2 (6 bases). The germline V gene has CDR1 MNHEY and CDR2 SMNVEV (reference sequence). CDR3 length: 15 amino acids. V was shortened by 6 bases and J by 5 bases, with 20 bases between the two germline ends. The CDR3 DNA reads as TGTGCCAGCAGCCCGAGGTGGAGGGACCCCCACGAGCAGTACTTC. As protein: CASSPRWRDPHEQYF.

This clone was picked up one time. CDR3 DNA sequence: TGTGCCAGCAGCTCCGGGACTAGCCCGAACACCGGGGAGCTGTTTTTT. Protein: CASSSGTSPNTGELFF. The V and J genes are TRBV7-3 and TRBJ2-2; 9 nucleotides agree with TRBD2. Per germline, CDR1 SGHTA and CDR2 FQGTGA. Unmatched junction bases numbered 3, after V lost 4 bases and J lost 0 bases. The CDR3 is 16 residues long.

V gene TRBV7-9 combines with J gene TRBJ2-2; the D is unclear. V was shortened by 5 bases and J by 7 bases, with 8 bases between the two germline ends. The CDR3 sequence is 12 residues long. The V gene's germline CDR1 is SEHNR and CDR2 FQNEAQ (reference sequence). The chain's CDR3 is CASSPDGGELFF. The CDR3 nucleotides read TGTGCCAGCAGCCCTGACGGCGGGGAGCTGTTTTTT.

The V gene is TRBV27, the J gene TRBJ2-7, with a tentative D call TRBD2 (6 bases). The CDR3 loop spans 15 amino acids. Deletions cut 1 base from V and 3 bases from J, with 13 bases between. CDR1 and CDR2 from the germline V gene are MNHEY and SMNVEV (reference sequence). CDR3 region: CASSLYRGKGYEQYF. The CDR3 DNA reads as TGTGCCAGCAGTTTATATCGCGGGAAAGGCTACGAGCAGTACTTC.

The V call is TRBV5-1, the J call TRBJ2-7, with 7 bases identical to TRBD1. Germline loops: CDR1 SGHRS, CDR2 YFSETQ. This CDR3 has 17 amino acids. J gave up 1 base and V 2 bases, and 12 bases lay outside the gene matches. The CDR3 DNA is TGCGCCAGCAGCTTTTCCTTGACAGGGAAGAGATCCTACGAGCAGTACTTC. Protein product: CASSFSLTGKRSYEQYF. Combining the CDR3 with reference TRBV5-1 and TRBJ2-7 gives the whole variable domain KAGVTQTPRYLIKTRGQQVTLSCSPISGHRSVSWYQQTPGQGLQFLFEYFSETQRNKGNFPGRFSGRQFSNSRSEMNVSTLELGDSALYLCASSFSLTGKRSYEQYFGPGTRLTVT.

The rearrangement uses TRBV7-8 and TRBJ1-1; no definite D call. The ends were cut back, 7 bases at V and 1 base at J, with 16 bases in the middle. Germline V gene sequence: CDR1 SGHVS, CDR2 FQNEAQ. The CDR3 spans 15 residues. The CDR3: CASTTPGRENTEAFF. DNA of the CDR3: TGTGCCAGCACGACTCCGGGCAGAGAGAACACTGAAGCTTTCTTT.

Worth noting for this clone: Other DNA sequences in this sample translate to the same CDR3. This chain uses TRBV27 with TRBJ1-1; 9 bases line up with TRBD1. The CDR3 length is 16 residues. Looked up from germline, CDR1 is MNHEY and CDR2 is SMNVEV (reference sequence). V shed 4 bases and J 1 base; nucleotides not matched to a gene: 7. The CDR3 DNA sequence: TGTGCCAGCAGTTCCCGACAGGGGGTAGAGAACACTGAAGCTTTCTTT. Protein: CASSSRQGVENTEAFF.

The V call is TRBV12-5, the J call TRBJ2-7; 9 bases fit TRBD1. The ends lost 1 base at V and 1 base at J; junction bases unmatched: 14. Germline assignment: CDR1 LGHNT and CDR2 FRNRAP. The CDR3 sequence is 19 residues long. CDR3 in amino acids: CASGLGGQGSRPKSYEQYF. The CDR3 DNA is TGTGCTAGTGGTTTGGGGGGACAGGGCTCGCGACCAAAATCCTACGAGCAGTACTTC.

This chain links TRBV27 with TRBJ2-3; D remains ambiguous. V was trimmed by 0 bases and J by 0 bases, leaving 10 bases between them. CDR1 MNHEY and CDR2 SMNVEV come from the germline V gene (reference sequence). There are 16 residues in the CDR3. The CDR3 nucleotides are TGTGCCAGCAGTTTATCTCGCGGATACAGCACAGATACGCAGTATTTT. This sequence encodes CASSLSRGYSTDTQYF.

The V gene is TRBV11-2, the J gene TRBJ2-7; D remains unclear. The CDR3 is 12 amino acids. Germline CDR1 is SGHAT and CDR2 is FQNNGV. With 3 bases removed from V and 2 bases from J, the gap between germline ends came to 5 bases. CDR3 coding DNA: TGTGCCAGCAGCTTTAACCCCTACGAGCAGTACTTC. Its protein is CASSFNPYEQYF.

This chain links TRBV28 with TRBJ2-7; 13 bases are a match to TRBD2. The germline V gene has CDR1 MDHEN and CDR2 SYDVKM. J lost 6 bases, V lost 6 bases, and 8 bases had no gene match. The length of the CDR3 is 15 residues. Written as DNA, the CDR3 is TGTGCCAGCAGCTTCCAGGGACTAGCGGGAACCGAGCAGTACTTC. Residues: CASSFQGLAGTEQYF.

The CDR3, as DNA: TGTGCCAGCAGCTTAGCATATAGAGGACAGGTCCATCAGCCCCAGCATTTT. Its translation: CASSLAYRGQVHQPQHF. The V and J genes are TRBV7-9 and TRBJ1-5; 7 bases match TRBD1. Germline loops: CDR1 SEHNR, CDR2 FQNEAQ (reference sequence). Germline trimming cut 0 bases from V and 5 bases from J; bases unmatched to any gene: 10. The CDR3 length is 17 residues.

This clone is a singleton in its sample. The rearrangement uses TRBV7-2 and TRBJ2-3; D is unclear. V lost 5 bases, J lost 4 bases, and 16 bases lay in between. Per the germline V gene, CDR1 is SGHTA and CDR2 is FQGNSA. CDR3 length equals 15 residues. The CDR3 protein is CASSPLKRMPDTQYF. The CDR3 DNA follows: TGTGCCAGCAGCCCTCTTAAGAGGATGCCAGATACGCAGTATTTT.

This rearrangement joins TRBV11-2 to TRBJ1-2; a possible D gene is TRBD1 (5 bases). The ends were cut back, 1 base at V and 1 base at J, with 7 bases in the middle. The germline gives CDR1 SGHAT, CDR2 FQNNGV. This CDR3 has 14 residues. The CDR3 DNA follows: TGTGCCAGCAGCTTAGTTGACAGTAACTATGGCTACACCTTC. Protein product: CASSLVDSNYGYTF.